The clone carrying this TCR beta chain was counted only a few times. The data are from a study of T cells in Graves' hyperthyroidism and ophthalmopathy. TCR beta CDR3 regions were amplified from RNA transcripts. In the first-round RT-PCR of the TCR CDR3, the HTBI primer set was used. TCRdb independently ran MiXCR on the multiplex PCR reads; one entry per CDR3 protein. Here the sample spans hundreds of thousands of distinct CDR3 sequences, 15% to 18% being singletons. The germline gives CDR1 DFQATT, CDR2 SNEGSKA (reference sequence). CDR3 size: 14 residues. V shed 3 bases and J shed 5 bases, with 13 bases lying between them.

Source material: blood. The V gene is TRBV20-1, the J gene TRBJ2-2; D might be TRBD2 (7 bases). This receptor was obtained from a woman aged 18-29 years with Graves' hyperthyroidism that later progressed to Graves' ophthalmopathy. The CDR3 DNA follows: TGCAGTGCTAGGGAGGGGGGGGGGACCGGGGAGCTGTTTTTT. Translating it yields CSAREGGGTGELFF.